These 7 T cell receptor beta chains were sequenced from one sample in a study of blood T cells in healthy people across ages. Primers used in a second PCR of roughly 6 to 11 cycles were a sample-barcoded 5' primer and a J-beta primer mix. Each CDR3 protein gets one entry after TCRdb re-called the 5' RACE reads with MiXCR. The data hold approximately 800,000 distinct CDR3 sequences, with about 37% observed a single time. The sequenced sample consisted of blood. These receptors all come from a man between 18 and 29 years old in good health.

The genes are TRBV5-5 and TRBJ1-1; maybe TRBD1 (6 bases). This CDR3 is 15 amino acids long. The V gene lost 4 bases and the J gene lost 1 base, with 14 bases spanning the gap. In germline, CDR1 is SGHKS, CDR2 YYEKEE (reference sequence). CDR3 protein: CASSIGGAQNTEAFF. DNA for the CDR3: TGTGCCAGCAGCATTGGGGGGGCCCAGAACACTGAAGCTTTCTTT.

This clonotype was seen a single time. CDR3 loop: CASSIPRSWNTEAFF. In DNA form, the CDR3 reads TGTGCCAGTAGTATTCCAAGGTCCTGGAACACTGAAGCTTTCTTT. This chain links TRBV19 with TRBJ1-1; the D is unclear. The V gene's germline CDR1 is LNHDA and CDR2 SQIVND (reference sequence). This CDR3 is built from 15 residues. V was pared by 3 bases and J by 1 base, with 12 bases between.

As regards this clonotype: Germline and junction disagree at one end, which may indicate a read error. This sequence joins TRBV20-1 and TRBJ2-3, with D possibly being TRBD1 (5 bases). The CDR3 runs to 12 residues. CDR1 is DFQATT, CDR2 SNEGSKA, per germline (reference sequence). CDR3 DNA sequence: TGCAGTGCCTTAAGCATCACAGGTACGCAGTATTTT. Translation gives CSALSITGTQYF.

The table lists this clonotype with a few counts. The J gene is TRBJ2-1, the V gene TRBV28; D might be TRBD1 or TRBD2, each matching 5 bases. V was pared by 5 bases and J by 14 bases, with 19 bases between. The CDR3 has 13 residues. The germline CDR1 and CDR2 sequences are MDHEN and SYDVKM. CDR3 amino acids: CASSPYSGAFEFF. In nucleotides, the CDR3 is TGTGCCAGCAGTCCCTACTCCGGGGCCTTCGAGTTCTTC. The full variable domain, completed using reference TRBV28 and TRBJ2-1, is DVKVTQSSRYLVKRTGEKVFLECVQDMDHENMFWYRQDPGLGLRLIYFSYDVKMKEKGDIPEGYSVSREKKERFSLILESASTNQTSMYLCASSPYSGAFEFFGPGTRLTVL.

This clonotype was detected only a few times. In DNA form, the CDR3 reads TGTGCCAGCAGTGGGTCCGCCAGGGGGAATCAGCCCCAGCATTTT. Translated: CASSGSARGNQPQHF. The rearrangement joins TRBV2 to TRBJ1-5, with 7 positions matching TRBD1. The CDR3 is made up of 15 amino acids. Germline lookup yields CDR1 SNHLY and CDR2 FYNNEI. The V segment lost 4 bases and the J segment 4 bases; nucleotides outside the gene matches: 7. Based on the CDR3 plus reference TRBV2 and TRBJ1-5, the full variable domain is EPEVTQTPSHQVTQMGQEVILRCVPISNHLYFYWYRQILGQKVEFLVSFYNNEISEKSEIFDDQFSVERPDGSNFTLKIRSTKLEDSAMYFCASSGSARGNQPQHFGDGTRLSIL.

This clonotype was seen repeatedly, ten times or more. The chain is built from TRBV4-3 and TRBJ2-1, with D unresolved. Germline loops: CDR1 LGHNA, CDR2 YSLEER. V lost 0 bases to trimming and J lost 7 bases, with 16 bases between them. This CDR3 is built from 16 residues. The CDR3 reads CASSQDLPHLRNEQFF. In nucleotides, the CDR3 is TGCGCCAGCAGCCAAGACTTGCCCCATCTGCGGAATGAGCAGTTCTTC.

A few counts support this clonotype. CDR3 protein: CASSFTSGGAPSPSNEQFF. The CDR3 coding sequence is TGTGCCAGCAGTTTCACTAGCGGGGGGGCCCCATCACCCTCCAATGAGCAGTTCTTC. The rearrangement uses TRBV6-2 or TRBV6-3 and TRBJ2-1; 13 bases are a match to TRBD2. The CDR3 consists of 19 residues. The V segment lost 4 bases and the J segment 6 bases; nucleotides outside the gene matches: 15. Per the germline V gene, CDR1 is MNHEY and CDR2 is SVGEGT.